This TCR beta chain comes out of a study of CD8+ T cells in alopecia areata. Following extraction, RNA underwent reverse transcription to cDNA, which served as the sequencing template. Produced via immunoSEQ multiplex PCR; TCRdb's table is partial and in-frame only. Seen here are 100,000 to 150,000 clones, about 50% observed once, and the top ten hold roughly a tenth. V was pared by 1 base and J by 12 bases, with 28 bases between. Looked up from germline, CDR1 is LGHNA and CDR2 is YSLEER. The CDR3 sequence is 17 residues long. This clone was seen a handful of times. V gene TRBV4-3 combines with J gene TRBJ2-7; D is unclear. Sequencing was carried out using NKG2D-low CD8+ T cells sorted from blood. The TCR sequence derives from a human donor with alopecia areata. CDR3 protein: CASSQVYSDVSTESLYF. The CDR3 bases are TGCGCCAGCAGCCAAGTTTATTCCGACGTGTCGACGGAAAGCCTGTACTTC.